Below are 30 T cell receptor beta chains sequenced from a single sample in a study of shared clonotypes between healthy human individuals. Method: immunoSEQ multiplex PCR; TCRdb's copy keeps in-frame clones and lacks some. The sample yields about 2.4 million clones, 80% to 95% seen once. The sample taken for sequencing was naive CD4+ T cells from PBMCs. Subset specified: CD45RA+ positively selected. Source of these receptors: a man aged 18 to 30 in good health. Some clones in this sample may be carry-over from other donors' samples.

The chain joins TRBV9 to TRBJ2-2; 9 positions agree with TRBD1. The germline gives CDR1 SGDLS, CDR2 YYNGEE. J was trimmed by 4 bases and V by 4 bases; bases with no gene match: 8. The CDR3 covers 16 residues. The CDR3 loop reads CASSQRGQGGTGELFF. The CDR3 region has the DNA TGTGCCAGCAGCCAGCGGGGACAGGGTGGCACCGGGGAGCTGTTTTTT.

The rearrangement links TRBV5-6 to TRBJ2-2; 9 bases are a match to TRBD1. V shed 5 bases, J shed 4 bases, and the junction held 3 bases outside the gene matches. This CDR3 is 14 amino acids long. Looked up from germline, CDR1 is SGHDT and CDR2 is YYEEEE. This CDR3 reads CASRRQGGTGELFF. The CDR3 nucleotides read TGTGCCAGCAGAAGACAGGGGGGCACCGGGGAGCTGTTTTTT.

The chain recombines TRBV6-1 with TRBJ1-6, with a weak D call TRBD1 (6 bases). Trimming shortened V by 9 bases and J by 9 bases, and 21 bases separated the two germline ends. Germline-derived CDR1 and CDR2 are MNHNS and SASEGT. The CDR3 sequence is 15 residues long. The CDR3 is CASHKETGYGSPLHF. DNA of the CDR3: TGTGCCAGTCATAAGGAGACAGGATATGGTTCACCCCTCCACTTT.

The chain couples TRBV19 to TRBJ1-4; 8 positions match TRBD1. Germline V gene data show CDR1 as LNHDA and CDR2 as SQIVND (reference sequence). The CDR3 loop spans 13 amino acids. The junction had 8 bases not matched to a gene; V was cut back by 9 bases and J by 8 bases. CDR3 residues: CASLQAGGEKLFF. In DNA form, the CDR3 reads TGTGCCAGCCTCCAGGCAGGGGGCGAAAAACTGTTTTTT. Based on the CDR3 plus reference TRBV19 and TRBJ1-4, the full variable domain is DGGITQSPKYLFRKEGQNVTLSCEQNLNHDAMYWYRQDPGQGLRLIYYSQIVNDFQKGDIAEGYSVSREKKESFPLTVTSAQKNPTAFYLCASLQAGGEKLFFGSGTQLSVL.

V gene TRBV5-1 combines with J gene TRBJ2-3; TRBD2 matches at 9 bases. Germline V gives CDR1 SGHRS, CDR2 YFSETQ. There are 16 residues in the CDR3. Losses at the gene ends were 4 bases for V and 0 bases for J; bases not matched to a gene: 6. The CDR3 coding sequence is TGCGCCAGCAGCATGTATCTAGCGGGGAGCACAGATACGCAGTATTTT. It translates to CASSMYLAGSTDTQYF.

The chain combines TRBV6-1 with TRBJ1-3, with D maybe TRBD1 (5 bases). Germline V lookup: CDR1 MNHNS, CDR2 SASEGT. This CDR3 spans 16 amino acids. V shed 5 bases and J shed 5 bases, with 19 bases lying between them. DNA of the CDR3: TGTGCCAGCAGTCAAGACAGACCTCCATTAAGAAACACCATATATTTT. Its protein product is CASSQDRPPLRNTIYF.

The V and J genes are TRBV7-6 and TRBJ2-3, with TRBD2 matching over 10 bases. The CDR3 is 15 residues long. V was pared by 5 bases and J by 3 bases, with 5 bases of the junction left unmatched. The germline V gene has CDR1 SGHVS and CDR2 FNYEAQ. CDR3 DNA: TGTGCCAGCAGCGCCACTAGCGGGGTTACAGATACGCAGTATTTT. Translation gives CASSATSGVTDTQYF.

The J gene is TRBJ1-5, the V gene TRBV29-1; 9 nucleotides agree with TRBD1. Germline trimming cut 7 bases from V and 3 bases from J; bases unmatched to any gene: 4. The CDR3 consists of 13 residues. Germline CDR1 reads SQVTM; CDR2 reads ANQGSEA. This CDR3 is CSGGDRANQPQHF. The DNA of the CDR3 is TGCAGCGGGGGGGACAGGGCCAATCAGCCCCAGCATTTT.

This chain uses TRBV29-1 with TRBJ2-1; D remains ambiguous. The V gene's germline CDR1 is SQVTM and CDR2 ANQGSEA. Deletions cut 8 bases from V and 1 base from J, with 15 bases between. The CDR3 contains 14 residues. The CDR3 DNA reads TGCAGCCTCACTCCGATCGAATCCTACAATGAGCAGTTCTTC. This translates into CSLTPIESYNEQFF.

The chain uses TRBV9 and TRBJ2-5; D is ambiguous. This CDR3 region has 13 residues. Trimming removed 0 bases from V and 2 bases from J, with 5 bases in between. Germline V CDR1 and CDR2: SGDLS, YYNGEE. This chain's CDR3 is CASSVAEQETQYF. CDR3 DNA sequence: TGTGCCAGCAGCGTAGCTGAACAAGAGACCCAGTACTTC.

Notes on this clone: The same CDR3 can be traced to other DNA sequences in this sample. This rearrangement joins TRBV28 to TRBJ2-7; 10 bases map to TRBD2. This CDR3 region has 14 residues. Trimming removed 2 bases from V and 2 bases from J; junction bases left unmatched: 0. Germline V lookup: CDR1 MDHEN, CDR2 SYDVKM. The CDR3 bases are TGTGCCAGCAGTTTACTAGCGGGGGCCTACGAGCAGTACTTC. This encodes CASSLLAGAYEQYF.

This chain joins TRBV19 and TRBJ1-1; maybe TRBD1 (6 bases). The CDR3 spans 14 residues. Germline CDR1 is LNHDA and CDR2 is SQIVND (reference sequence). The ends were cut back, 8 bases at V and 6 bases at J, with 19 bases in the middle. The CDR3 region has the DNA TGTGCCAGTGAGGGGGGAGACCTGAAGTCTGAAGCTTTCTTT. Residues: CASEGGDLKSEAFF.

The V call is TRBV5-6, the J call TRBJ1-2, with D unclear. Germline loops: CDR1 SGHDT, CDR2 YYEEEE. Trimming took 3 bases from V and 1 from J, leaving 7 bases between them. The CDR3 runs 13 residues. The CDR3 region has the DNA TGTGCCAGCAGCTCCGGAGTTAACTATGGCTACACCTTC. It yields the protein CASSSGVNYGYTF.

The V gene is TRBV7-9, the J gene TRBJ2-4; tentative D call: TRBD2 (6 bases). The V end lost 5 bases, the J end lost 8 bases, and 22 bases lay between the germline ends. The CDR3 is 16 amino acids. Per germline, CDR1 SEHNR and CDR2 FQNEAQ (reference sequence). The CDR3 DNA reads TGTGCCAGCAGCCCCCGGTCTCTAGGGAGGTCGGACATTCAGTACTTC. This encodes CASSPRSLGRSDIQYF.

The chain recombines TRBV7-2 with TRBJ2-1; no reliable D call. CDR1 is SGHTA and CDR2 is FQGNSA in the germline V gene. V dropped 5 bases and J dropped 10 bases, with 12 bases sitting between them. This CDR3 is 12 amino acids long. CDR3 sequence: CASSPLWGEQFF. The CDR3 DNA sequence: TGTGCCAGCAGCCCCCTTTGGGGAGAGCAGTTCTTC.

The rearrangement joins TRBV5-1 to TRBJ2-7; D possibly corresponds to TRBD1 (6 bases). The germline V gene encodes CDR1 SGHRS and CDR2 YFSETQ. The CDR3 totals 15 residues. Deletions cut 0 bases from V and 2 bases from J, with 12 bases between. CDR3 coding DNA: TGCGCCAGCAGCTTGGTGGGCAGGGACACCTACGAGCAGTACTTC. Translation gives CASSLVGRDTYEQYF.

In its sample, this clone was seen once. The rearrangement uses TRBV6-5 and TRBJ1-2; unclear D gene. Germline V gene data show CDR1 as MNHEY and CDR2 as SVGAGI. V was cut by 5 bases and J by 1 base, with 11 bases left in between. The CDR3 extends over 14 amino acids. CDR3 sequence (DNA): TGTGCCAGCAGTCGGAGGTTGGGTAACTATGGCTACACCTTC. Residues: CASSRRLGNYGYTF.

The chain combines TRBV29-1 with TRBJ2-1; maybe TRBD2 (5 bases). Germline CDR1 SQVTM, CDR2 ANQGSEA. The CDR3 contains 16 residues. V dropped 5 bases and J dropped 0 bases, with 17 bases sitting between them. CDR3 coding DNA: TGCAGCGTTCTCTTGCGGGCTCCCAGCTCCTACAATGAGCAGTTCTTC. Translation: CSVLLRAPSSYNEQFF.

This sequence joins TRBV28 and TRBJ2-5, with 9 bases that match TRBD1. Trimming cost V 10 bases and J 3 bases; bases outside gene matches: 24. CDR1 MDHEN and CDR2 SYDVKM come from the germline V gene. This CDR3 is built from 19 residues. As DNA, the CDR3 is TGTGCCACCTTCAAGCATTGGCCCGGGACAGGGAAAGATAAAGAGACCCAGTACTTC. Protein product: CATFKHWPGTGKDKETQYF.

This clone was counted a few times. The sample has other DNA sequences that encode this CDR3 too. The rearrangement joins TRBV7-9 to TRBJ1-3; D unclear. With 1 base removed from V and 0 bases from J, the gap between germline ends came to 4 bases. CDR3 size: 14 residues. Germline V CDR1 and CDR2: SEHNR, FQNEAQ (reference sequence). CDR3 sequence (DNA): TGTGCCAGCAGCTTAGGGATCTCTGGAAACACCATATATTTT. Protein: CASSLGISGNTIYF.

The chain links TRBV28 to TRBJ2-4; D tentatively fits TRBD1 or TRBD2 (5 bases each). V dropped 7 bases and J dropped 2 bases, with 15 bases sitting between them. This CDR3 is built from 15 residues. Germline V CDR1 and CDR2: MDHEN, SYDVKM. The CDR3 is CASIGRGVTKNIQYF. The CDR3 nucleotides are TGTGCCAGCATAGGTAGAGGGGTGACCAAAAACATTCAGTACTTC.

The chain joins TRBV4-1 to TRBJ1-6; TRBD1 might be the D (5 bases). Trimming pared 4 bases from V and 8 bases from J, leaving 9 bases between. The CDR3 has 13 residues. CDR1 is MGHRA and CDR2 is YSYEKL in the germline V gene. CDR3 nucleotide sequence: TGCGCCAGCAGCCTTGGCAGGGATTCACCCCTCCACTTT. It yields the protein CASSLGRDSPLHF.

V is TRBV18 and J is TRBJ1-1, with TRBD1 matching 10 bases. The CDR3 length is 18 residues. Trimming cost V 6 bases and J 1 base; bases outside gene matches: 14. From germline, CDR1 is KGHSH and CDR2 LQKENI. The CDR3 region has the DNA TGTGCCAGCTCCCAGCGGACAGGGGGTTGGGTGGAGAACACTGAAGCTTTCTTT. This translates into CASSQRTGGWVENTEAFF.

The chain carries TRBV30 and TRBJ2-7, with TRBD1 as a possible D gene (6 bases). Trimming took off 3 bases at V and 1 base at J, with 13 bases between the two ends. The CDR3 runs to 14 residues. Per germline, CDR1 GTSNPN and CDR2 SVGIG (reference sequence). CDR3 sequence (DNA): TGTGCCTGGAGGGGCAGGGGTAGTTCCTACGAGCAGTACTTC. Translating gives CAWRGRGSSYEQYF.

V gene TRBV28 combines with J gene TRBJ1-1; a weak D match, TRBD1 (6 bases). The CDR3 consists of 14 residues. From germline, CDR1 is MDHEN and CDR2 SYDVKM. V dropped 10 bases and J dropped 5 bases, with 20 bases sitting between them. CDR3 bases: TGTGCCATAGGCGGAGGGGGAGGCAGGACTGAAGCTTTCTTT. As protein: CAIGGGGGRTEAFF.

V is TRBV27 and J is TRBJ2-1, with TRBD2 matching 14 bases. This CDR3 is 14 amino acids long. The germline V gene has CDR1 MNHEY and CDR2 SMNVEV (reference sequence). J was trimmed by 10 bases and V by 7 bases; bases with no gene match: 6. CDR3 coding DNA: TGTGCCAGCATAGGGACTAGCGGGAGACCCGAGCAGTTCTTC. It translates to CASIGTSGRPEQFF.

This clone was picked up a small number of times. The chain uses TRBV5-1 and TRBJ1-4, with 8 bases that match TRBD1. Trimming at V came to 4 bases and at J to 8 bases, leaving 10 bases not matched to a gene. This CDR3 has 15 amino acids. Germline V CDR1 and CDR2: SGHRS, YFSETQ. The CDR3, as DNA: TGCGCCAGCAGCACAGGGACAGGTTCAATGGAAAAACTGTTTTTT. Translated, it gives CASSTGTGSMEKLFF.

The chain combines TRBV28 with TRBJ1-3, with 7 bases identical to TRBD1. The CDR3 has 15 amino acids. Germline V gene lookup returns CDR1 MDHEN and CDR2 SYDVKM. V trimming: 7 bases; J trimming: 5 bases; junction bases outside the gene matches: 11. Here the CDR3 reads CASTPPGGGRNTIYF. The DNA of the CDR3 is TGTGCCAGCACCCCCCCGGGAGGGGGCAGAAACACCATATATTTT.

The chain employs TRBV18 and TRBJ2-7; TRBD1 matches 9 bases. Germline-derived CDR1 and CDR2 are KGHSH and LQKENI. The CDR3 covers 14 residues. The junction had 6 bases not matched to a gene; V was cut back by 4 bases and J by 5 bases. The CDR3 DNA follows: TGTGCCAGCTCACGACAGGGGGTTTTCAACGAGCAGTACTTC. Its translation: CASSRQGVFNEQYF. The whole variable domain, filled in from reference TRBV18 and TRBJ2-7, reads NAGVMQNPRHLVRRRGQEARLRCSPMKGHSHVYWYRQLPEEGLKFMVYLQKENIIDESGMPKERFSAEFPKEGPSILRIQQVVRGDSAAYFCASSRQGVFNEQYFGPGTRLTVT.

The chain couples TRBV19 to TRBJ2-7; the D is unclear. Germline lookup yields CDR1 LNHDA and CDR2 SQIVND (reference sequence). This CDR3 comprises 13 residues. Trimming removed 5 bases at V and 1 base at J, with 9 bases between. CDR3 sequence reads: CASSRSISYEQYF. The CDR3 DNA is TGTGCCAGTAGTCGCTCCATTTCCTACGAGCAGTACTTC.